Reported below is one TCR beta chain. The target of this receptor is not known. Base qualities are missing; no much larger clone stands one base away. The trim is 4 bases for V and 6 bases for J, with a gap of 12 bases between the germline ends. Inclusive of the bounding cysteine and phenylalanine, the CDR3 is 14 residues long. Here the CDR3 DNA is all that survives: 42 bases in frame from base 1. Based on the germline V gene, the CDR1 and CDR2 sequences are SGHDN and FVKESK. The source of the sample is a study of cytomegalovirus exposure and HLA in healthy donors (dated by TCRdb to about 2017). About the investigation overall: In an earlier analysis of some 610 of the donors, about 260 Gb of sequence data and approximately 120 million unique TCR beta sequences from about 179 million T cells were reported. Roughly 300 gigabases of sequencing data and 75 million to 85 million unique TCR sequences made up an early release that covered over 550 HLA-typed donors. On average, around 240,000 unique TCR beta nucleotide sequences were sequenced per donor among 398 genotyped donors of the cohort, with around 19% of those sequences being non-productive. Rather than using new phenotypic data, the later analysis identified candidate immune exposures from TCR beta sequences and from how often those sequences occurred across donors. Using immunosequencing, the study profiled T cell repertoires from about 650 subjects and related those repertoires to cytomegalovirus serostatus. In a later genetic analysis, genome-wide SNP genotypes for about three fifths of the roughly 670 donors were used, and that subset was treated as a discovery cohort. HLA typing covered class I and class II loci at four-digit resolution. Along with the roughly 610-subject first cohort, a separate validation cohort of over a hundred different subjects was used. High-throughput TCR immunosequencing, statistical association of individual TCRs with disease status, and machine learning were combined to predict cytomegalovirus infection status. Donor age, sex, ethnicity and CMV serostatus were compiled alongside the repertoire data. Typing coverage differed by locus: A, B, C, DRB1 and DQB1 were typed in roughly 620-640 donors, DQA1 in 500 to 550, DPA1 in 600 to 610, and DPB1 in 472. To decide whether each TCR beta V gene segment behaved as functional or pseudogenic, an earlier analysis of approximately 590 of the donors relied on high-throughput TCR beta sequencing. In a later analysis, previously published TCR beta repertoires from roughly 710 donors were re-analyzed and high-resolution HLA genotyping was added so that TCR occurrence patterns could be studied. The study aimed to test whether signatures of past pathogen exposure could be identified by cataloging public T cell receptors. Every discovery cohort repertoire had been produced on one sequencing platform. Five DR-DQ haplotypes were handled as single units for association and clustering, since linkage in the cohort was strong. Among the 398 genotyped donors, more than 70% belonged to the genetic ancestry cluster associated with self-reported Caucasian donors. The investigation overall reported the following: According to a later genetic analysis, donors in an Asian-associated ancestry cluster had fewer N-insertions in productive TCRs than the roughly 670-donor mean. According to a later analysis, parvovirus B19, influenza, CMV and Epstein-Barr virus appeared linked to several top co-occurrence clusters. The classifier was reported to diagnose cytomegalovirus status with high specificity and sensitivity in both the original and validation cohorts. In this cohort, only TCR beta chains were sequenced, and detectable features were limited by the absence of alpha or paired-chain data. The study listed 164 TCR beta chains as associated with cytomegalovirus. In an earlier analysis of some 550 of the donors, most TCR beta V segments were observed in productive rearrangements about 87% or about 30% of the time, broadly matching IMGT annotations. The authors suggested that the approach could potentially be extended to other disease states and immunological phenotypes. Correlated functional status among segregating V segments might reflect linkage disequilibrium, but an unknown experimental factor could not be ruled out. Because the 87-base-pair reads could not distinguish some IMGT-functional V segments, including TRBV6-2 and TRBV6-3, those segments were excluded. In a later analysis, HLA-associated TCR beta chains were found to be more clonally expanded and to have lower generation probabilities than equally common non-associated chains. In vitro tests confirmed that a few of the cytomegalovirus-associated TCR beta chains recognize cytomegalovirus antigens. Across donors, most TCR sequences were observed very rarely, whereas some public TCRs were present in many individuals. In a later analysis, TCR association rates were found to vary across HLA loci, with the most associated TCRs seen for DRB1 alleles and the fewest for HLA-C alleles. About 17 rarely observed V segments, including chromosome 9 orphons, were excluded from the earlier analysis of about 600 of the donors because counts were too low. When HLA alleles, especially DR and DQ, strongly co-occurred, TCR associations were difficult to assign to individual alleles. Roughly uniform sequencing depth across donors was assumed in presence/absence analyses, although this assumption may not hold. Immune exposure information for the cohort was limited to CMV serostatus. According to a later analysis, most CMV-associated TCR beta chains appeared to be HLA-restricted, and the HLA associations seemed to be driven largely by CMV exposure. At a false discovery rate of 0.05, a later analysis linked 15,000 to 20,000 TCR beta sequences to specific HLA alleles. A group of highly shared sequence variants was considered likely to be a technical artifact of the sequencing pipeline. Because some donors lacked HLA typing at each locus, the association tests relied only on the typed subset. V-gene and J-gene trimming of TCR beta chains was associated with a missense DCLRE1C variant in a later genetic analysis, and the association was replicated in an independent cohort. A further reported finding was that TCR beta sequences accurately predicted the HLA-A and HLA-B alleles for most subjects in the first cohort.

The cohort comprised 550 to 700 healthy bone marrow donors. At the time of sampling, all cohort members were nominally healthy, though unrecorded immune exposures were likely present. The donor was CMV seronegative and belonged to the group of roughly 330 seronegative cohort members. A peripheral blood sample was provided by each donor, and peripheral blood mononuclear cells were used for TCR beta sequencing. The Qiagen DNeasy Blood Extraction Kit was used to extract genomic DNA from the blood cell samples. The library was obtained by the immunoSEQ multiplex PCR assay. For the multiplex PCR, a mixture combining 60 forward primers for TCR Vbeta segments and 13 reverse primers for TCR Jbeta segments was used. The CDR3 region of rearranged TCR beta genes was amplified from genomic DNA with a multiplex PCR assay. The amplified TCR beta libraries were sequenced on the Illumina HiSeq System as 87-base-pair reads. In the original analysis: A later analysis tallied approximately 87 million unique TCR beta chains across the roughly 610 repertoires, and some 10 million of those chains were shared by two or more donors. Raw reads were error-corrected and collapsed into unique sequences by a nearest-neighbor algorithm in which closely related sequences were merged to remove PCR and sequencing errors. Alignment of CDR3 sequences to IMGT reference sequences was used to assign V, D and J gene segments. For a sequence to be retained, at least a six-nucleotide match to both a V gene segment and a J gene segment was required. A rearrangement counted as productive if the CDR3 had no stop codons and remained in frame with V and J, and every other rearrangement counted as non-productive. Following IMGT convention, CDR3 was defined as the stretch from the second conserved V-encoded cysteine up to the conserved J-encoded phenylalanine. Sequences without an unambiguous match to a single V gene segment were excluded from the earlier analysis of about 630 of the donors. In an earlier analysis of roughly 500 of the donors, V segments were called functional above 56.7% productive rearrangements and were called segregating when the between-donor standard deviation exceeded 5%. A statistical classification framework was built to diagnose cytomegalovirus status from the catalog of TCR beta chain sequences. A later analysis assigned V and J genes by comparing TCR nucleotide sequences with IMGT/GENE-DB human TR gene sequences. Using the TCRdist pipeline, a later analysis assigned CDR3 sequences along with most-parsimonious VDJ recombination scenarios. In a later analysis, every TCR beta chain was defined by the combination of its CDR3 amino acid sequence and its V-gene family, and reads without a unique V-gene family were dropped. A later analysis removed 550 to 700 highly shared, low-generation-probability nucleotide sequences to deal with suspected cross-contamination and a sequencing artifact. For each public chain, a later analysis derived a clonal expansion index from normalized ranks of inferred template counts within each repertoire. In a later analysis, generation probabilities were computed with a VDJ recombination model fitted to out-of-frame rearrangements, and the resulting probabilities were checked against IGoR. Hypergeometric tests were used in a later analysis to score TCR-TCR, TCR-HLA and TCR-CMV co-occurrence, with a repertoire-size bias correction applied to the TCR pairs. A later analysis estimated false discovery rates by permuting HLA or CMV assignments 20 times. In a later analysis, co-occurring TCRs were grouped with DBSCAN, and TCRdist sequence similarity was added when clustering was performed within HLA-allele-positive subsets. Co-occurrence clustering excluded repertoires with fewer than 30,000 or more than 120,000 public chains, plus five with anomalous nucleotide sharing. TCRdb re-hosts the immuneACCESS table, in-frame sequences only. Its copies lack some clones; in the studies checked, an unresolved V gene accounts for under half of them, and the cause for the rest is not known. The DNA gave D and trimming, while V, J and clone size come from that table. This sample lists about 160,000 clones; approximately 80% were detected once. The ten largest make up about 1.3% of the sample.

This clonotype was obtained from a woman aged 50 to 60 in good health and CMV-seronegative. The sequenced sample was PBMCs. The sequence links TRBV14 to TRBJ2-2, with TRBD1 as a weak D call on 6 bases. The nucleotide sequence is TGTGCCAGCAGCCTCGGACAGACCTCCGGGGAGCTGTTTTTT. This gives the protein CASSLGQTSGELFF.